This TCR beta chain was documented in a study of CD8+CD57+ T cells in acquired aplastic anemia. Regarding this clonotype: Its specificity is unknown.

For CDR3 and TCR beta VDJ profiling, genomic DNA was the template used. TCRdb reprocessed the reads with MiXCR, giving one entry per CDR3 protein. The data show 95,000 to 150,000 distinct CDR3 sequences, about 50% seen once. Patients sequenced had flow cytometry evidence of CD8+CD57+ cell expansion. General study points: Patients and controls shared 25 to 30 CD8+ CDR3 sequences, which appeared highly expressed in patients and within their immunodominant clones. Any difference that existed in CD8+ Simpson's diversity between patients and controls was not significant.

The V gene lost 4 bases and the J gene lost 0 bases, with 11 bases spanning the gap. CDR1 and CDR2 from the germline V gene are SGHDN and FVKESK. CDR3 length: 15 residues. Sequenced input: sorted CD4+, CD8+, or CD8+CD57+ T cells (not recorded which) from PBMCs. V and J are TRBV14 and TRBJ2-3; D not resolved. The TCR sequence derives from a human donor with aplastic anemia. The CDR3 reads CASSPPAVSTDTQYF. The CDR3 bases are TGTGCCAGCAGCCCACCGGCGGTTAGCACAGATACGCAGTATTTT.